This record covers a single TCR beta chain. This sample is part of a study of blood T cells in healthy people across ages. Germline CDR1 SQVTM, CDR2 ANQGSEA. This CDR3 spans 13 amino acids. Trimming removed 4 bases from V and 0 bases from J, with 9 bases in between. Drawing of peripheral blood yielded ten milliliters from each donor. Through a sample-barcoded 5' primer and a J-beta primer mix, a second PCR was run for roughly 7 to 12 cycles. TCRdb independently ran MiXCR on the 5' RACE reads; one entry per CDR3 protein. The sample holds about 720,000 distinct CDR3 sequences, approximately 21% seen once.

Sequencing was done on a sample of blood. V and J are TRBV29-1 and TRBJ1-2; D is perhaps TRBD1 (5 bases). The sequence derives from a man aged 70-80 years in good health. CDR3 DNA: TGCAGCGTTGCAGGGAGGGCTAACTATGGCTACACCTTC. Amino acids: CSVAGRANYGYTF.